This T cell receptor beta chain was obtained from a study of blood T cell repertoires in COVID-19. On the study more broadly: Spain, Italy and the United States supplied samples that represented acute and convalescent COVID-19. Nucleic acid was either cDNA or gDNA, and it came from T cells, B-cell-depleted T cells, or PBMCs.

Seattle researchers signed up patients amid active infection and tracked them longitudinally. The germline V gene has CDR1 MNHEY and CDR2 SVGAGI. The CDR3 has 16 amino acids. The V end was cut by 0 bases, the J end by 2 bases, with 12 bases between. The protocol was immunoSEQ multiplex PCR, while the TCRdb copy is restricted to in-frame clones and leaves out a portion. The sample includes about 200,000 clones, nearly 90% of them seen just once. This sequence was found in a man aged 50-60 years with COVID-19, enrolled during active disease. Sequenced sample: peripheral blood. The chain carries TRBV6-5 and TRBJ2-3; a possible D gene is TRBD2 (7 bases). The chain's CDR3 is CASSYSGGRNTDTQYF. The CDR3 DNA reads as TGTGCCAGCAGTTACTCCGGGGGGCGAAACACAGATACGCAGTATTTT.